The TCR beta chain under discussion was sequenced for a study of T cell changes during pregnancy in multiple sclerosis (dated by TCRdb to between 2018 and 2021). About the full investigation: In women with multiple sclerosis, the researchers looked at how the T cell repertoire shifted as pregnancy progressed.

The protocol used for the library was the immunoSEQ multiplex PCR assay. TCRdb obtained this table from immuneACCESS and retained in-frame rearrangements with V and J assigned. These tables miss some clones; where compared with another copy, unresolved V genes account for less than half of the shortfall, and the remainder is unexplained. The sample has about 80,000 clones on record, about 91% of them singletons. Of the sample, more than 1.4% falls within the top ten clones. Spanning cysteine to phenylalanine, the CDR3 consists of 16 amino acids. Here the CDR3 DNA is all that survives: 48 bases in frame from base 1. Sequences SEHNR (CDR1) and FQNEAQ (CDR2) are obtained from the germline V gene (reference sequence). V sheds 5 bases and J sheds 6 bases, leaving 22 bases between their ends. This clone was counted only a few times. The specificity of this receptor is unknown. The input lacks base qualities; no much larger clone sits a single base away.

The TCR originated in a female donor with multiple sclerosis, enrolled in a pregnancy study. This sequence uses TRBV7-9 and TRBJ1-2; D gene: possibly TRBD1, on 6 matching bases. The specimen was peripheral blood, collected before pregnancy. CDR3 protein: CASSLTTGQYLDGYTF. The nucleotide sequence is TGTGCCAGCAGCCTAACGACCGGACAGTATCTGGATGGCTACACCTTC.